The TCR beta chain described here comes from a study of cytomegalovirus exposure and HLA in healthy donors. Turning to the study itself: There were fewer than 500 genotyped donors. Of these, roughly 80% fell in the genetic ancestry cluster associated with self-reported Caucasian donors.

Study outcomes and limitations: Earlier analysis yielded a pattern in which most TCR beta V segments were productive about 87% or about 30% of the time. Analysis was carried out at a later point, and it linked a missense DCLRE1C variant to TCR beta V- and J-gene trimming.

The primer mix had 60 Vbeta and 13 Jbeta primers. This table comes from immunoSEQ multiplex PCR, and its TCRdb copy is limited to in-frame clones, with some not included. Of tens of thousands of clones listed, around 76% were seen once; the top ten hold 9% to 13%. This CDR3 is 14 amino acids long. Germline values: CDR1 KGHSH, CDR2 LQKENI. Trimming left V 3 bases short and J 0 bases short, with 8 bases between. Comments on this clone: Antigen: not known.

This rearrangement joins TRBV18 to TRBJ1-1; D uncertain. This TCR derives from a male donor in good health and CMV-seropositive. The specimen sequenced was PBMCs. The chain's CDR3 is CASSPVAVNTEAFF. DNA for the CDR3: TGTGCCAGCTCACCGGTGGCGGTGAACACTGAAGCTTTCTTT.